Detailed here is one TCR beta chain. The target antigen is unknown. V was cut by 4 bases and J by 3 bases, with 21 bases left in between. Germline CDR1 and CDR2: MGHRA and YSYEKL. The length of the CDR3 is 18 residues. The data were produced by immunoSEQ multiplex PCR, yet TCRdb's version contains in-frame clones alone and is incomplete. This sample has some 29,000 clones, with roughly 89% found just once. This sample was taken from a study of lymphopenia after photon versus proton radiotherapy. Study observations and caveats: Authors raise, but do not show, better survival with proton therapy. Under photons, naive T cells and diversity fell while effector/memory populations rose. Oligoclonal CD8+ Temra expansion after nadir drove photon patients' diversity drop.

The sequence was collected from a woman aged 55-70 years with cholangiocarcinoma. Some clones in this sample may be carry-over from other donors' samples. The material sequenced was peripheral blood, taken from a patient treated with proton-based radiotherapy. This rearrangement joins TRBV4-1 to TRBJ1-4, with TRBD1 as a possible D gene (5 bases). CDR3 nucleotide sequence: TGCGCCAGCAGCCCCCTAAGAACAGCAGGGAGTGCTAATGAAAAACTGTTTTTT. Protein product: CASSPLRTAGSANEKLFF.